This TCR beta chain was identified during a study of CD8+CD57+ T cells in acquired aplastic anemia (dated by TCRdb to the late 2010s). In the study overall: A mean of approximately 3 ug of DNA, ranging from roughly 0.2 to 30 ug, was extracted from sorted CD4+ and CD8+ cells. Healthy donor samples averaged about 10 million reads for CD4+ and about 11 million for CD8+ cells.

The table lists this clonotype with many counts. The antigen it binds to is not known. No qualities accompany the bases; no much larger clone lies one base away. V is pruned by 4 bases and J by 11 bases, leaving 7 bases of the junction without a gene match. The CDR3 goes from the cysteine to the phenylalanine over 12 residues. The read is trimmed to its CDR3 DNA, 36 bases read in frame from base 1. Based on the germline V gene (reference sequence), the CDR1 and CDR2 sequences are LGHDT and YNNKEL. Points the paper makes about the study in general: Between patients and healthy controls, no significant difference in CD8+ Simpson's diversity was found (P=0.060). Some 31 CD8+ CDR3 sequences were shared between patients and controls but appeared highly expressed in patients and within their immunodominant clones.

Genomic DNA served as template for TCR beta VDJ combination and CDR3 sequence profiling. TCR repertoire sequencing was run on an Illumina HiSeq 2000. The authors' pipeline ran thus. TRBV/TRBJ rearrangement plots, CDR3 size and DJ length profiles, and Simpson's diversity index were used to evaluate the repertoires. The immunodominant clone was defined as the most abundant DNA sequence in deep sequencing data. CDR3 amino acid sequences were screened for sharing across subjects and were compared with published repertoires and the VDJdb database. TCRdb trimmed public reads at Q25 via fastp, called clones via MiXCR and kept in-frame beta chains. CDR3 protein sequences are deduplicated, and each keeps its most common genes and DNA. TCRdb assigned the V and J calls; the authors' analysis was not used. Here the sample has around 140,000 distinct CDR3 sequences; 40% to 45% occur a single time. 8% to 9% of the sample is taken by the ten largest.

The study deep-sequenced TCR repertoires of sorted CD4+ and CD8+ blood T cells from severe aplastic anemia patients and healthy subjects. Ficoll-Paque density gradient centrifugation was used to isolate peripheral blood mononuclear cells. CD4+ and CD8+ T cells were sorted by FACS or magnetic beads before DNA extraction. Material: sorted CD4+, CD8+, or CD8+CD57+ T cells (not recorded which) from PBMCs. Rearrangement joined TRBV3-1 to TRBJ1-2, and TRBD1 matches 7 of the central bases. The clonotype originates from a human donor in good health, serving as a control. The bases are TGTGCCAGCAGCCTTGGAGGGGGCTGGTACACCTTC. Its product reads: CASSLGGGWYTF. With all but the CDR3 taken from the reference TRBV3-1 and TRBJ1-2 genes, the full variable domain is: DTAVSQTPKYLVTQMGNDKSIKCEQNLGHDTMYWYKQDSKKFLKIMFSYNNKELIINETVPNRFSPKSPDKAHLNLHINSLELGDSAVYFCASSLGGGWYTFGSGTRLTVV.